Shown below are 32 T cell receptor beta chains from a single sample sequenced in a study of regulatory T cells in long-lasting Graves disease. Time point given: persistent/refractory GD, antithyroid drugs over 5 years with positive TRAb. The TCR library was made from RNA that had been extracted from PBMCs in TRIzol. Construction of the TCR beta libraries employed iRepertoire HTBI primers in conjunction with Arm-PCR of CDR3 regions. TCRdb analysed the multiplex PCR reads with MiXCR anew, one entry per CDR3 protein. The sample records about 400,000 distinct CDR3 sequences, about a fifth being singletons. The sequencing used peripheral blood mononuclear cells (PBMCs), collected when the disease was refractory, from a patient treated with antithyroid drugs. Receptors were obtained from a female donor with Graves disease.

On this clonotype itself: A read error is possible here, since a much larger clone lies one base away. J is TRBJ1-5 and V is TRBV9; D not resolved. The CDR3 covers 15 residues. Per the germline V gene, CDR1 is SGDLS and CDR2 is YYNGEE. Here the CDR3 DNA reads TGTGCCAGCTGCGTAGCCGGAGGACTAAATCAGCCCCAGCATTTT. Protein product: CASCVAGGLNQPQHF.

This clonotype appeared many times. The chain couples TRBV9 to TRBJ1-1; D unclear. The CDR3 has 13 amino acids. With 4 bases removed from V and 6 bases from J, the gap between germline ends came to 13 bases. CDR1 and CDR2 (germline): SGDLS, YYNGEE. Written as DNA, the CDR3 is TGTGCCAGCAGCCTAACCTCGCAGTCTGAAGCTTTCTTT. Translating it yields CASSLTSQSEAFF.

The chain employs TRBV30 and TRBJ2-7; the D call may be TRBD1 or TRBD2 (6 bases each). Trimming left V 4 bases short and J 5 bases short, with 9 bases between. From germline, CDR1 is GTSNPN and CDR2 SVGIG (reference sequence). The CDR3 runs to 11 residues. The CDR3 DNA follows: TGTGCCTGGATGGAGGGGGACGAGCAGTACTTC. Its translation: CAWMEGDEQYF.

This sequence joins TRBV15 and TRBJ1-5; TRBD1 is a possible D gene (5 bases). Germline V gene lookup returns CDR1 LNHNV and CDR2 YYDKDF (reference sequence). Trimming shortened V by 1 base and J by 4 bases, and 11 bases separated the two germline ends. This CDR3 comprises 15 residues. Here the CDR3 reads CATSRGGEGNQPQHF. The DNA for the CDR3 is TGTGCCACCAGCAGAGGGGGGGAGGGGAATCAGCCCCAGCATTTT. Looking up the rest from reference TRBV15 and TRBJ1-5 gives the full variable domain: DAMVIQNPRYQVTQFGKPVTLSCSQTLNHNVMYWYQQKSSQAPKLLFHYYDKDFNNEADTPDNFQSRRPNTSFCFLDIRSPGLGDTAMYLCATSRGGEGNQPQHFGDGTRLSIL.

This clonotype was seen at least ten times. This rearrangement joins TRBV7-8 to TRBJ2-2, with 7 positions matching TRBD1. Germline CDR1 SGHVS, CDR2 FQNEAQ. CDR3 length: 15 amino acids. V dropped 5 bases and J dropped 0; count of bases not matched to a gene: 3. In DNA form, the CDR3 reads TGTGCCAGCAGCAAGGGACAGCCGAACACCGGGGAGCTGTTTTTT. Its translation: CASSKGQPNTGELFF.

This clonotype was found many times. The J gene is TRBJ2-7, the V gene TRBV28; TRBD2 might be the D (5 bases). CDR1 is MDHEN and CDR2 is SYDVKM in the germline V gene. This CDR3 is 12 amino acids long. The V end lost 3 bases, the J end lost 4 bases, and 7 bases lay between the germline ends. CDR3 DNA sequence: TGTGCCAGCAGTTTGAGAGGGTACGAGCAGTACTTC. It codes for CASSLRGYEQYF.

This rearrangement joins TRBV6-2 or TRBV6-3 to TRBJ2-7, with TRBD2 matching over 14 bases. J gave up 6 bases and V 6 bases, and 10 bases lay outside the gene matches. Germline CDR1 MNHEY, CDR2 SVGEGT. The CDR3 covers 16 residues. The CDR3: CASRPPGLAGVGEQYF. In DNA, the CDR3 is TGTGCCAGCAGACCACCGGGACTAGCGGGAGTAGGCGAGCAGTACTTC.

This clonotype was counted many times. V gene TRBV12-3 or TRBV12-4 combines with J gene TRBJ2-4; 13 bases fit TRBD2. Trimming cost V 7 bases and J 9 bases; bases outside gene matches: 9. The CDR3 extends over 15 amino acids. In DNA, the CDR3 is TGTGCCAGCATCCTCGGGACTAGCGGGATGGGCATTCAGTACTTC. This sequence encodes CASILGTSGMGIQYF.

This clonotype turned up a few times. V and J are TRBV5-1 and TRBJ1-1; D is unresolved. V was trimmed by 4 bases and J by 4 bases, leaving 14 bases between them. Per germline, CDR1 SGHRS and CDR2 YFSETQ. This CDR3 spans 14 amino acids. CDR3 bases: TGCGCCAGCAGCACGGGAGGCGATGGCACTGAAGCTTTCTTT. Translation gives CASSTGGDGTEAFF.

The V call is TRBV9, the J call TRBJ1-1; possible D gene TRBD1, 5 bases. Germline-derived CDR1 and CDR2 are SGDLS and YYNGEE. Trimming took 8 bases from V and 6 from J, leaving 17 bases between them. The CDR3 runs to 13 residues. CDR3 loop: CASSRDGTPEAFF. As DNA, the CDR3 is TGTGCCAGTTCCCGGGACGGGACCCCTGAAGCTTTCTTT.

This clonotype was seen only a few times. V is TRBV30 and J is TRBJ2-2; the D is unclear. V was shortened by 4 bases and J by 8 bases, with 8 bases between the two germline ends. Germline-derived CDR1 and CDR2 are GTSNPN and SVGIG (reference sequence). This CDR3 region has 11 residues. DNA for the CDR3: TGTGCCTGGACCGCCGGAGGGGAGCTGTTTTTT. Its translation: CAWTAGGELFF. The full variable domain, its missing parts supplied by reference TRBV30 and TRBJ2-2, is SQTIHQWPATLVQPVGSPLSLECTVEGTSNPNLYWYRQAAGRGLQLLFYSVGIGQISSEVPQNLSASRPQDRQFILSSKKLLLSDSGFYLCAWTAGGELFFGEGSRLTVL.

This clonotype occurred a few times. The chain employs TRBV19 and TRBJ1-5; 9 bases align to TRBD1. The CDR3 runs to 16 residues. Germline CDR1 LNHDA, CDR2 SQIVND (reference sequence). The J segment lost 7 bases and the V segment lost 6 bases, leaving 13 bases of the junction unmatched. The CDR3 sequence is CASSPLTGTGFQPQHF. The CDR3, as DNA: TGTGCCAGTAGCCCTTTAACCGGGACAGGGTTCCAGCCCCAGCATTTT.

At least ten counts were recorded for this clonotype. This chain joins TRBV20-1 and TRBJ2-7; 7 bases match TRBD1. V shed 6 bases and J 2 bases; nucleotides not matched to a gene: 7. Germline loops: CDR1 DFQATT, CDR2 SNEGSKA (reference sequence). The CDR3 contains 13 residues. The DNA of the CDR3 is TGCAGTGCCAATACCGGGACAGCCTACGAGCAGTACTTC. Its protein is CSANTGTAYEQYF.

In its sample, this clonotype was seen many times. The chain carries TRBV7-2 and TRBJ2-7; possible D gene TRBD1, 5 bases. Germline V gives CDR1 SGHTA, CDR2 FQGNSA. CDR3 length equals 14 residues. The V end was cut by 3 bases, the J end by 7 bases, with 16 bases between. The DNA for the CDR3 is TGTGCCAGCAGCTTTGGGGCAGGGTTCCCGGAGCAGTACTTC. This sequence encodes CASSFGAGFPEQYF.

This clonotype was detected ten times or more. The V and J genes are TRBV20-1 and TRBJ2-7; tentative D call: TRBD2 (7 bases). V lost 3 bases, J lost 10 bases, and 16 bases lay in between. CDR3 length equals 12 residues. Germline V lookup: CDR1 DFQATT, CDR2 SNEGSKA (reference sequence). The CDR3 here is CSASGGGKVQYF. Here the CDR3 DNA reads TGCAGTGCTAGCGGCGGGGGCAAAGTTCAGTACTTC.

This clonotype was seen ten or more times. This rearrangement joins TRBV28 to TRBJ1-6; D call uncertain. CDR1 is MDHEN, CDR2 SYDVKM, per germline. The CDR3 spans 14 residues. The V gene lost 2 bases and the J gene lost 7 bases, with 9 bases spanning the gap. Here the CDR3 DNA reads TGTGCCAGCAGTTTAGGGTACAAAAATTCACCCCTCCACTTT. This encodes CASSLGYKNSPLHF.

The CDR3 DNA follows: TGTGCCAGCAGCCTAGGACAGGAGCCCGAGACCCAGTACTTC. It codes for CASSLGQEPETQYF. The V gene is TRBV7-2, the J gene TRBJ2-5; the match to TRBD1 covers 7 bases. This CDR3 spans 14 amino acids. Trimming took 5 bases from V and 5 from J; bases not matched to a gene: 8. CDR1 and CDR2 from the germline V gene are SGHTA and FQGNSA.

As regards this clonotype: Its ends do not fully match the called genes, so a read error is possible. The chain uses TRBV10-2 and TRBJ2-2; the D gene is possibly TRBD2 (6 bases). Looked up from germline, CDR1 is WSHSY and CDR2 is SAAADI. CDR3 length: 14 residues. The CDR3 DNA reads as TGCGCCACCGCGGGACTTCTTAACACCGGGGAGCCGTTCTTT. Translating gives CATAGLLNTGEPFF.

In its sample, this clonotype was seen many times. The genes are TRBV30 and TRBJ1-6, with TRBD1 as a possible D gene (5 bases). The CDR3 is made up of 15 amino acids. CDR1 is GTSNPN and CDR2 is SVGIG in the germline V gene (reference sequence). The V and J ends lost 3 bases and 6 bases respectively, with 15 bases between them. The CDR3 region is CAWSARGGFNSPLHF. The CDR3 DNA reads as TGTGCCTGGAGCGCCCGGGGGGGATTTAATTCACCCCTCCACTTT. Using reference TRBV30 and TRBJ1-6 for the parts outside the CDR3, the full variable domain is SQTIHQWPATLVQPVGSPLSLECTVEGTSNPNLYWYRQAAGRGLQLLFYSVGIGQISSEVPQNLSASRPQDRQFILSSKKLLLSDSGFYLCAWSARGGFNSPLHFGNGTRLTVT.

This clonotype has at least ten counts. The chain joins TRBV6-1 to TRBJ2-2; no clear D. Germline V gene data show CDR1 as MNHNS and CDR2 as SASEGT. The CDR3 is 14 residues long. Trimming shortened V by 11 bases and J by 1 base, and 14 bases separated the two germline ends. In DNA form, the CDR3 reads TGTGCCTCAGTACTTGTGCGGAACACCGGGGAGCTGTTTTTT. This translates into CASVLVRNTGELFF.

With respect to this clonotype: A read error is possible here, since a much larger clone lies one base away. Since no conserved phenylalanine or tryptophan closes the CDR3, a read error is the likely cause. The chain combines TRBV6-6 with TRBJ1-1; 10 bases align to TRBD1. The V gene's germline CDR1 is MNHNY and CDR2 SVGAGI (reference sequence). This CDR3 has 15 residues. V shed 0 bases, J shed 6 bases, and the junction held 4 bases outside the gene matches. This chain's CDR3 is CASSYSRQGAAEAFL. The CDR3, as DNA: TGTGCCAGCAGTTACTCGAGACAGGGGGCAGCTGAAGCTTTCCTT.

In its sample, this clonotype was seen a few times. The chain links TRBV20-1 to TRBJ2-7; D remains ambiguous. V was shortened by 3 bases and J by 2 bases, with 14 bases between the two germline ends. Germline values: CDR1 DFQATT, CDR2 SNEGSKA (reference sequence). The CDR3 has 14 residues. This chain's CDR3 is CSASGVRDTYEQYF. In DNA, the CDR3 is TGCAGTGCTAGTGGGGTTAGGGATACCTACGAGCAGTACTTC.

Of note for this clonotype: One junction end does not reproduce the germline sequence, and a read error may be involved. J is TRBJ2-2 and V is TRBV12-3 or TRBV12-4, with D tentatively TRBD2 (6 bases). CDR3 length: 14 amino acids. The DNA for the CDR3 is TGTGCCAGCAGTTTAGTTGCTAGTACCGGGGGGCTGTTTTTT. This encodes CASSLVASTGGLFF.

The rearrangement uses TRBV5-1 and TRBJ1-4; 7 bases are a match to TRBD1. The CDR3 contains 16 residues. Germline V gene data show CDR1 as SGHRS and CDR2 as YFSETQ. After removal of 5 bases from V and 7 bases from J, the junction contained 14 bases not matched to a gene. In nucleotides, the CDR3 is TGCGCCAGCAGAAGGACAGGTGAACTCTCTGGTGAAAAACTGTTTTTT. It encodes CASRRTGELSGEKLFF.

This clonotype was seen only a few times. This sequence joins TRBV20-1 and TRBJ1-4; a weak D match, TRBD1 (6 bases). Trimming took 6 bases from V and 4 from J, leaving 15 bases between them. Germline-derived CDR1 and CDR2 are DFQATT and SNEGSKA (reference sequence). The CDR3 length is 14 residues. CDR3 in amino acids: CSARGAAVNEKLFF. The CDR3 DNA sequence: TGCAGTGCGAGGGGGGCGGCAGTTAATGAAAAACTGTTTTTT.

This clonotype was seen many times. The rearrangement uses TRBV11-1 and TRBJ2-7, with 10 bases identical to TRBD2. Germline CDR1 is SGHAT and CDR2 is FQDESV (reference sequence). The CDR3 has 15 residues. V lost 4 bases, J lost 0 bases, and 3 bases stayed unmatched. The CDR3 spells CASSSGLAVSYEQYF. CDR3 in DNA: TGTGCCAGCAGCTCTGGACTAGCGGTCTCCTACGAGCAGTACTTC.

On this clonotype itself: At one end, the junction sequence differs from germline, possibly due to a read error. The V call is TRBV12-3 or TRBV12-4, the J call TRBJ2-5; D might be TRBD1 or TRBD2, each matching 5 bases. The CDR3 loop spans 13 amino acids. The CDR3 is CASGFEGWETQYF. The CDR3 DNA reads as TGTGCCAGCGGTTTTGAGGGGTGGGAGACCCAGTACTTC.

This clonotype was observed many times. The chain carries TRBV11-2 and TRBJ1-1; D is undetermined. The CDR3 runs 13 residues. Trimming took off 1 base at V and 6 bases at J, with 9 bases between the two ends. CDR1 SGHAT and CDR2 FQNNGV come from the germline V gene. This chain's CDR3 is CASSLAPGSEAFF. CDR3 bases: TGTGCCAGCAGCTTAGCCCCCGGGTCTGAAGCTTTCTTT.

The table lists this clonotype with a few counts. The J gene is TRBJ2-5, the V gene TRBV7-6, with 7 bases that match TRBD1. The ends lost 5 bases at V and 7 bases at J; junction bases unmatched: 4. The CDR3 runs to 12 residues. Germline values: CDR1 SGHVS, CDR2 FNYEAQ. CDR3 nucleotides: TGTGCCAGCAGCACAGGGGCAGGGACCCAGTACTTC. Protein product: CASSTGAGTQYF.

The chain is built from TRBV9 and TRBJ2-3, with TRBD2 matching 7 bases. The CDR3 consists of 15 residues. Germline V gives CDR1 SGDLS, CDR2 YYNGEE. The V gene end was trimmed by 2 bases and the J gene end by 2 bases; junction bases not matched to a gene: 5. The CDR3 coding sequence is TGTGCCAGCAGCGTGGGGAGGGGCCTCACAGATACGCAGTATTTT. Translating gives CASSVGRGLTDTQYF.

This clonotype was recorded many times. The chain is built from TRBV18 and TRBJ1-1; D is perhaps TRBD1 (5 bases). Germline CDR1 KGHSH, CDR2 LQKENI. Trimming removed 6 bases from V and 11 bases from J, with 16 bases in between. The CDR3 spans 12 residues. The DNA of the CDR3 is TGTGCCAGCTCCCGGATGGGAGGGGAGGCTTTCTTT. Protein product: CASSRMGGEAFF.

This clonotype has at least ten counts. This sequence joins TRBV2 and TRBJ1-5; tentative D call: TRBD1 (5 bases). The germline CDR1 and CDR2 sequences are SNHLY and FYNNEI. The CDR3 spans 14 residues. V was clipped by 5 bases and J by 6 bases, with 14 bases between them. As DNA, the CDR3 is TGTGCCAGCAGTTATGGGGCAGACGGTCAGCCCCAGCATTTT. Translation gives CASSYGADGQPQHF.